Presented here are 7 T cell receptor beta chains from one specimen sequenced in a study of T cells in localized non-small cell lung cancer. Sequencing was performed with immunoSEQ multiplex PCR; in TCRdb, only in-frame clones are kept and a portion is missing. Of tens of thousands of clones listed, approximately 90% are singletons. The sample in question was peripheral blood, obtained before any cancer treatment. Source of these receptors: a man between 40 and 69 years old with stage I squamous cell lung carcinoma.

V usage is TRBV6-5 and J usage is TRBJ2-7; D perhaps matches TRBD2 (6 bases). Germline V CDR1 and CDR2: MNHEY, SVGAGI. The germline V and J ends were trimmed by 0 bases and 2 bases, with 11 bases remaining between them. This CDR3 contains 15 residues. DNA of the CDR3: TGTGCCAGCAGTTACTCTGGGACTGTGGCCTACGAGCAGTACTTC. Protein sequence: CASSYSGTVAYEQYF.

This clone showed up just once. V is TRBV28 and J is TRBJ1-4, with D hard to call. The CDR3 totals 16 residues. The ends were cut back, 2 bases at V and 7 bases at J, with 17 bases in the middle. CDR1 is MDHEN, CDR2 SYDVKM, per germline. In nucleotides, the CDR3 is TGTGCCAGCAGTTTAATTTTAGGCGGACGAGTTGAAAAACTGTTTTTT. Translating it yields CASSLILGGRVEKLFF.

This sequence joins TRBV7-9 and TRBJ1-5, with TRBD1 identical over 9 bases. The CDR3 runs 17 residues. The trim removed 5 bases at V and 0 bases at J, leaving 8 bases unmatched. Germline V gives CDR1 SEHNR, CDR2 FQNEAQ (reference sequence). This CDR3 reads CASSPGTGIYSNQPQHF. The DNA of the CDR3 is TGTGCCAGCAGCCCCGGGACAGGGATCTATAGCAATCAGCCCCAGCATTTT.

V gene TRBV7-2 combines with J gene TRBJ2-7, with unresolved D. Trimming stripped 2 bases from V and 0 bases from J, with 2 bases between. Germline CDR1 and CDR2: SGHTA and FQGNSA. The CDR3 covers 12 residues. CDR3 protein: CASSLYSYEQYF. The CDR3 bases are TGTGCCAGCAGCTTATACTCCTACGAGCAGTACTTC.

The V and J genes are TRBV5-1 and TRBJ2-1, with TRBD1 identical over 8 bases. The germline V gene encodes CDR1 SGHRS and CDR2 YFSETQ. Unmatched junction bases numbered 14, after V lost 5 bases and J lost 4 bases. The CDR3 sequence is 17 residues long. The CDR3 reads CASSWTGRRSLYNEQFF. CDR3 sequence (DNA): TGCGCCAGCAGTTGGACAGGGAGAAGATCCTTATACAATGAGCAGTTCTTC.

The V gene is TRBV7-8, the J gene TRBJ1-5, with D possibly being TRBD1 (6 bases). Between the trimmed V and J ends, which lost 5 bases and 4 bases, there was a span of 15 bases. CDR1 and CDR2 (germline): SGHVS, FQNEAQ. This CDR3 contains 15 residues. The CDR3 region is CASSLRNRDNQPQHF. CDR3 nucleotide sequence: TGTGCCAGCAGCCTCCGGAACAGGGATAATCAGCCCCAGCATTTT. Together with reference TRBV7-8 and TRBJ1-5, the CDR3 gives the full variable domain: GAGVSQSPRYKVAKRGQDVALRCDPISGHVSLFWYQQALGQGPEFLTYFQNEAQLDKSGLPSDRFFAERPEGSVSTLKIQRTQQEDSAVYLCASSLRNRDNQPQHFGDGTRLSIL.

This clone was seen a single time. The gene calls are TRBV5-8 and TRBJ2-5, with TRBD2 identical over 11 bases. The CDR3 consists of 18 residues. The germline gives CDR1 SGHTS, CDR2 YDEGEE. J was trimmed by 1 base and V by 4 bases; bases with no gene match: 12. Written as DNA, the CDR3 is TGTGCCAGCAGCCTCAGTTTCTCTAGCGGGAGGCCCCAAGAGACCCAGTACTTC. It encodes CASSLSFSSGRPQETQYF.